The 28 T cell receptor beta chains below come from one sample, sequenced in a study of long-term antiretroviral therapy in people with HIV. The authors ran the immunoSEQ assay, v3.0, at survey level. Generated by immunoSEQ multiplex PCR, the TCRdb table keeps only in-frame clones and is missing some. The data contain about 30,000 clones, about 93% of them seen just once; the ten biggest clones take up over 6%. Sequences were derived from unsorted PBMCs, sampled almost 6.6 years after starting antiretroviral therapy. These receptors all stem from a woman between 35 and 50 years old with HIV.

CDR3 coding DNA: TGTGCCAGCAGCCAGGACAATTTTCGGGACAGGAGGGCTGATGGCTACACCTTC. As protein: CASSQDNFRDRRADGYTF. This sequence joins TRBV4-2 and TRBJ1-2, with TRBD1 identical over 8 bases. Per the germline V gene, CDR1 is LGHNA and CDR2 is YNFKEQ. V lost 3 bases and J lost 6; bases outside the gene matches: 18. The CDR3 is made up of 18 amino acids.

The V gene is TRBV6-1, the J gene TRBJ2-7; weak D call: TRBD1 (5 bases). Germline CDR1 is MNHNS and CDR2 is SASEGT. The CDR3 length is 13 residues. With 7 bases removed from V and 2 bases from J, the gap between germline ends came to 12 bases. The CDR3 protein is CASTRGLTYEQYF. The CDR3 DNA sequence: TGTGCCAGCACAAGGGGCCTAACCTACGAGCAGTACTTC.

This chain links TRBV18 with TRBJ1-3; D is uncertain. V dropped 4 bases and J dropped 4 bases, with 14 bases sitting between them. In germline, CDR1 is KGHSH, CDR2 LQKENI. This CDR3 has 15 amino acids. This chain's CDR3 is CASSLNTGIGNTIYF. CDR3 nucleotides: TGTGCCAGCTCACTTAATACGGGAATCGGAAACACCATATATTTT.

The V call is TRBV9, the J call TRBJ2-7; 10 bases map to TRBD1. The CDR3 runs 15 residues. V was clipped by 0 bases and J by 3 bases; unmatched bases: 3. Germline CDR1 SGDLS, CDR2 YYNGEE. CDR3 DNA sequence: TGTGCCAGCAGCGTAGGAGGACAGGGGGACTACGAGCAGTACTTC. Its translation: CASSVGGQGDYEQYF.

The chain is built from TRBV29-1 and TRBJ2-1, with TRBD1 as a possible D gene (7 bases). CDR1 and CDR2 from the germline V gene are SQVTM and ANQGSEA. Trimming took 2 bases from V and 1 from J, leaving 12 bases between them. CDR3 length: 15 amino acids. CDR3 DNA sequence: TGCAGCGTTGAATTGCAGGGGGGTTCCTACAATGAGCAGTTCTTC. Protein sequence: CSVELQGGSYNEQFF.

In this sample, this clone turned up a few times. V and J are TRBV29-1 and TRBJ1-1; 7 bases match TRBD1. V shed 8 bases and J 3 bases; nucleotides not matched to a gene: 12. This CDR3 region has 14 residues. The germline CDR1 and CDR2 sequences are SQVTM and ANQGSEA. The CDR3 is CSPGISGGDTEAFF. The CDR3 DNA reads TGCAGCCCAGGAATATCAGGGGGGGACACTGAAGCTTTCTTT. Complete variable domain (other parts from reference TRBV29-1 and TRBJ1-1): SAVISQKPSRDICQRGTSLTIQCQVDSQVTMMFWYRQQPGQSLTLIATANQGSEATYESGFVIDKFPISRPNLTFSTLTVSNMSPEDSSIYLCSPGISGGDTEAFFGQGTRLTVV.

The V and J genes are TRBV10-3 and TRBJ1-4; 9 bases fit TRBD1. CDR1 and CDR2 from the germline V gene are ENHRY and SYGVKD. The CDR3 consists of 18 residues. The ends lost 3 bases at V and 5 bases at J; junction bases unmatched: 13. The CDR3 sequence: CAISERWQVTGGNEKLFF. The CDR3 DNA is TGTGCCATCAGTGAAAGGTGGCAGGTGACAGGGGGAAATGAAAAACTGTTTTTT.

This chain links TRBV19 with TRBJ1-5; weak D call: TRBD1 (5 bases). Germline CDR1 reads LNHDA; CDR2 reads SQIVND (reference sequence). The CDR3 is made up of 14 amino acids. Trimming left V 6 bases short and J 4 bases short, with 13 bases between. This CDR3 is CASREQAGNQPQHF. CDR3 nucleotide sequence: TGTGCCAGTAGGGAACAGGCAGGGAATCAGCCCCAGCATTTT.

This chain joins TRBV5-1 and TRBJ2-3, with TRBD2 matching 13 bases. The J segment lost 3 bases and the V segment lost 4 bases, leaving 11 bases of the junction unmatched. The CDR3 extends over 18 amino acids. Germline values: CDR1 SGHRS, CDR2 YFSETQ. CDR3 DNA: TGCGCCAGCAGCCCCGGGACTAGCGGGGTATCGAGAACAGATACGCAGTATTTT. Its protein product is CASSPGTSGVSRTDTQYF.

The V call is TRBV11-3, the J call TRBJ2-2; D is unresolved. Per germline, CDR1 SGHNT and CDR2 YENEEA. This CDR3 spans 15 amino acids. The ends were cut back, 1 base at V and 6 bases at J, with 12 bases in the middle. The CDR3 region is CASSLGRGKAGELFF. Written as DNA, the CDR3 is TGTGCCAGCAGCTTAGGTAGAGGCAAGGCCGGGGAGCTGTTTTTT.

The CDR3 here is CASSYLSGGINEQFF. Written as DNA, the CDR3 is TGTGCCAGCAGTTACCTAAGCGGGGGGATTAATGAGCAGTTCTTC. The chain is built from TRBV6-5 and TRBJ2-1; 9 bases align to TRBD2. Germline V lookup: CDR1 MNHEY, CDR2 SVGAGI. V trimming: 2 bases; J trimming: 7 bases; junction bases outside the gene matches: 6. The CDR3 totals 15 residues.

The chain uses TRBV27 and TRBJ1-1; D not certain. The germline V and J ends were trimmed by 0 bases and 1 base, with 12 bases remaining between them. The CDR3 extends over 16 amino acids. Germline CDR1 is MNHEY and CDR2 is SMNVEV (reference sequence). The CDR3 is CASSLSRFWGNTEAFF. CDR3 bases: TGTGCCAGCAGTTTATCAAGGTTTTGGGGGAACACTGAAGCTTTCTTT.

The chain joins TRBV15 to TRBJ1-2; possibly TRBD1 for D (5 bases). With 4 bases removed from V and 7 bases from J, the gap between germline ends came to 13 bases. Per the germline V gene, CDR1 is LNHNV and CDR2 is YYDKDF (reference sequence). The CDR3 is 13 residues long. The CDR3 bases are TGTGCCACCAGCACCGGGAGGGGTCGTGGCTACACCTTC. Translated: CATSTGRGRGYTF.

This rearrangement joins TRBV19 to TRBJ2-5; 9 bases line up with TRBD2. Per germline, CDR1 LNHDA and CDR2 SQIVND (reference sequence). CDR3 length: 15 residues. Losses at the gene ends were 5 bases for V and 5 bases for J; bases not matched to a gene: 9. This CDR3 reads CASSPRAGGLETQYF. Here the CDR3 DNA reads TGTGCCAGTAGTCCCCGAGCGGGGGGCCTCGAGACCCAGTACTTC.

The CDR3 reads CAWSNSGNTIYF. The CDR3 nucleotides are TGTGCCTGGAGTAACTCTGGAAACACCATATATTTT. The V call is TRBV30, the J call TRBJ1-3; D remains unclear. CDR1 and CDR2 from the germline V gene are GTSNPN and SVGIG (reference sequence). The V end was cut by 2 bases, the J end by 0 bases, with 2 bases between. This CDR3 comprises 12 residues.

The chain joins TRBV27 to TRBJ1-6; tentative D call: TRBD1 (5 bases). Germline loops: CDR1 MNHEY, CDR2 SMNVEV (reference sequence). Between the trimmed V and J ends, which lost 5 bases and 8 bases, there was a span of 13 bases. The CDR3 loop spans 14 amino acids. The CDR3 loop reads CASSRTVGDSPLHF. The DNA for the CDR3 is TGTGCCAGCAGTCGGACGGTGGGGGATTCACCCCTCCACTTT.

The V call is TRBV6-5, the J call TRBJ1-1; TRBD1 matches 12 bases. V dropped 2 bases and J dropped 4; count of bases not matched to a gene: 2. This CDR3 has 15 amino acids. CDR1 and CDR2 from the germline V gene are MNHEY and SVGAGI. CDR3 residues: CASSYGTGGSTEAFF. Here the CDR3 DNA reads TGTGCCAGCAGTTACGGGACAGGGGGCTCCACTGAAGCTTTCTTT.

A word on this clone: In the same sample, other DNA sequences code for this CDR3. CDR3 in amino acids: CASSPEGETQYF. In DNA, the CDR3 is TGTGCCAGCAGCCCCGAGGGGGAGACCCAGTACTTC. The rearrangement joins TRBV7-9 to TRBJ2-5, with D possibly being TRBD1 or TRBD2 (5 bases each). The CDR3 is made up of 12 amino acids. The germline V and J ends were trimmed by 5 bases and 5 bases, with 9 bases remaining between them. Germline V gene data show CDR1 as SEHNR and CDR2 as FQNEAQ (reference sequence). Filled out from reference TRBV7-9 and TRBJ2-5, the complete variable domain reads DTGVSQNPRHKITKRGQNVTFRCDPISEHNRLYWYRQTLGQGPEFLTYFQNEAQLEKSRLLSDRFSAERPKGSFSTLEIQRTEQGDSAMYLCASSPEGETQYFGPGTRLLVL.

The J gene is TRBJ1-3, the V gene TRBV7-2, with TRBD1 identical over 7 bases. The CDR3 spans 17 residues. Germline V gene data show CDR1 as SGHTA and CDR2 as FQGNSA. With 0 bases clipped from V and 0 bases from J, the junction kept 5 bases outside the gene matches. CDR3 residues: CASSLAGRGDSGNTIYF. The CDR3 DNA sequence: TGTGCCAGCAGCTTAGCGGGCAGGGGGGACTCTGGAAACACCATATATTTT.

V and J are TRBV10-1 and TRBJ1-1, with TRBD1 identical over 9 bases. The CDR3 is 13 amino acids. J was trimmed by 8 bases and V by 2 bases; bases with no gene match: 3. Germline V CDR1 and CDR2: WNHNN, SYGVQD (reference sequence). The CDR3 nucleotides read TGCGCCAGCAGTGAGGTGGACAGGGGAGAAGCTTTCTTT. It codes for CASSEVDRGEAFF.

The J gene is TRBJ1-2, the V gene TRBV19; D uncertain. Between the trimmed V and J ends, which lost 2 bases and 2 bases, there was a span of 6 bases. Germline-derived CDR1 and CDR2 are LNHDA and SQIVND (reference sequence). The CDR3 consists of 13 residues. This CDR3 is CASSIKGNYGYTF. Written as DNA, the CDR3 is TGTGCCAGTAGTATAAAGGGAAACTATGGCTACACCTTC.

The chain recombines TRBV27 with TRBJ2-7; TRBD2 is a possible D gene (6 bases). Deletions cut 2 bases from V and 3 bases from J, with 8 bases between. The germline V gene encodes CDR1 MNHEY and CDR2 SMNVEV (reference sequence). The CDR3 consists of 13 residues. CDR3: CASSLTGGYEQYF. The DNA of the CDR3 is TGTGCCAGCAGTTTAACCGGGGGCTACGAGCAGTACTTC.

This rearrangement joins TRBV7-6 to TRBJ2-7; the match to TRBD2 covers 11 bases. This CDR3 comprises 17 residues. The ends lost 2 bases at V and 3 bases at J; junction bases unmatched: 9. CDR1 is SGHVS and CDR2 is FNYEAQ in the germline V gene. CDR3 sequence (DNA): TGTGCCAGCAGCTTACACCTAGCGGGGGGAGGTCTCTACGAGCAGTACTTC. Protein sequence: CASSLHLAGGGLYEQYF.

The gene calls are TRBV7-8 and TRBJ1-1, with D unresolved. The CDR3 covers 15 residues. The germline V and J ends were trimmed by 5 bases and 4 bases, with 17 bases remaining between them. Germline-derived CDR1 and CDR2 are SGHVS and FQNEAQ. The CDR3 DNA follows: TGTGCCAGCAGCCGGTCTCCCGGGGAGAGCACTGAAGCTTTCTTT. This codes for CASSRSPGESTEAFF.

The chain is built from TRBV4-3 and TRBJ2-7; no clear D. V was shortened by 0 bases and J by 0 bases, with 12 bases between the two germline ends. Germline assignment: CDR1 LGHNA and CDR2 YSLEER. This CDR3 comprises 16 residues. Here the CDR3 DNA reads TGCGCCAGCAGCCAAGAGCCAGGCATCGACTCCTACGAGCAGTACTTC. The encoded protein is CASSQEPGIDSYEQYF.

This chain joins TRBV27 and TRBJ2-2; D might be TRBD1 or TRBD2, each matching 5 bases. This CDR3 spans 19 amino acids. CDR1 is MNHEY, CDR2 SMNVEV, per germline (reference sequence). Trimming shortened V by 4 bases and J by 3 bases, and 24 bases separated the two germline ends. In DNA, the CDR3 is TGTGCCAGCAGTTCCCGCCGAGGCACCAGGGACGATGACACCGGGGAGCTGTTTTTT. Translated, it gives CASSSRRGTRDDDTGELFF.

This clone was seen only a few times. This chain uses TRBV6-5 with TRBJ1-4, with unresolved D. There are 13 residues in the CDR3. Trimming shortened V by 6 bases and J by 6 bases, and 11 bases separated the two germline ends. The V gene's germline CDR1 is MNHEY and CDR2 SVGAGI. CDR3 coding DNA: TGTGCCAGCAGGCCGGCGGGTTATGAAAAACTGTTTTTT. This codes for CASRPAGYEKLFF.

The rearrangement uses TRBV5-1 and TRBJ2-6; 9 positions match TRBD1. With 0 bases clipped from V and 4 bases from J, the junction kept 11 bases outside the gene matches. The germline gives CDR1 SGHRS, CDR2 YFSETQ. This CDR3 spans 19 amino acids. The CDR3 is CASSLGGTGSGLGANVLTF. CDR3 DNA: TGCGCCAGCAGCTTGGGGGGGACAGGGTCGGGGCTAGGGGCCAACGTCCTGACTTTC.